The entry below gives a single T cell receptor (beta chain) sequence along with its context. The antigen is undetermined. Time point indicated: pretreatment peripheral blood. Anywhere from 1 to 8 samples came from each patient, spanning pretreatment and on-treatment. Every PCR got spiked synthetic TCR analog templates. The repertoire was sequenced with immunoSEQ multiplex PCR; TCRdb's copy has only in-frame clones and lacks some. The repertoire holds 38,000 or so clones, around four fifths seen once, with roughly 15% in the top ten. These data originate in a study of PD-L1 blockade in urothelial cancer. Findings and limits, study-wide: Larger 3-week expansion of tumor-associated blood clones was seen in durable-benefit patients.

The sequence came from a man of 80 years or more with urothelial cancer. This specimen was PBMCs, taken around atezolizumab (anti-PD-L1) treatment.

This chain's CDR3 is CASTRGTEAFF. The CDR3 DNA reads as TGTGCCAGCACCCGCGGCACTGAAGCTTTCTTT. The chain combines TRBV6-5 with TRBJ1-1; D call uncertain. The V end lost 7 bases, the J end lost 4 bases, and 7 bases lay between the germline ends. Germline V gives CDR1 MNHEY, CDR2 SVGAGI. The CDR3 consists of 11 residues.